Here is one T cell receptor (beta chain) with its context. One end of the junction varies from germline; a read error may be responsible. Profiled with immunoSEQ multiplex PCR; TCRdb holds only in-frame clones, not every one. Of 9,300 or so clones listed, around 70% are singletons. This record comes from a study of tumor-infiltrating lymphocytes in localized non-small cell lung cancer. Across the study: From each patient, both tumor and uninvolved lung, non-adjacent to tumor, were sampled.

Germline CDR1 reads SQVTM; CDR2 reads ANQGSEA. The CDR3 length is 12 residues. V gene TRBV29-1 combines with J gene TRBJ2-1; a weak D match, TRBD2 (5 bases). Specimen: lung tumor tissue. This sequence was found in a human donor with non-small cell lung cancer. The DNA for the CDR3 is TGCAGCGCGAACGGGAAACACAACGAGCAGTTCTTC. It yields the protein CSANGKHNEQFF.